A selection of T cell receptor beta chains follows, all from one sample in a study of blood T cell repertoires in COVID-19. Here immunoSEQ multiplex PCR was the method, and the copy in TCRdb shows in-frame clones only, minus some. The profile shows fewer than 150,000 clones, roughly four fifths of them singletons. Sample: PBMCs or T cells enriched from blood (not recorded which). Every receptor here comes from a man aged 25 to 40 who had recovered from COVID-19. Each CDR3 is given with its conserved first and last residue. The D gene is left open where the match is weak. A clone size is listed for some rows: how often the clone was seen (once, few, many), or a class if it is expanded.

CDR3 DNA,CDR3 protein,J gene,V gene,CDR3 length,clone size,D gene
TGCAGCGTTGAACCGGCGGGAGCGGGGTACGAGCAGTACTTC,CSVEPAGAGYEQYF,TRBJ2-7,TRBV29-1,14,-,TRBD2
TGTGCCAGCAGTGAAGACAGGGTAGGCTACGAGCAGTACTTC,CASSEDRVGYEQYF,TRBJ2-7,TRBV6-1,14,few,-
TGCGCCAGCAGCTTGACGGTAAACTATGGCTACACCTTC,CASSLTVNYGYTF,TRBJ1-2,TRBV5-1,13,-,-
TGTGCCATCAGTGAGTCAAGGAGCGCGGGGGGCAATGAGCAGTTCTTC,CAISESRSAGGNEQFF,TRBJ2-1,TRBV10-3,16,-,TRBD2
TGTGCCAGCAGCACACCGACTAGCGGGGGCACAGATACGCAGTATTTT,CASSTPTSGGTDTQYF,TRBJ2-3,TRBV28,16,-,TRBD2
TGTGCCACCAGTGATTCTTCAGATAAAAACCGGGACACTTACTCCTATAATTCACCCCTCCACTTT,CATSDSSDKNRDTYSYNSPLHF,TRBJ1-6,TRBV24-1,22,-,-
TGTGCCAGCAGCTTAGGGCAGGCCACGTACCAAGAGACCCAGTACTTC,CASSLGQATYQETQYF,TRBJ2-5,TRBV7-9,16,few,-
TGTGCCAGCACGCGCGGTCCCTCTGGAAACACCATATATTTT,CASTRGPSGNTIYF,TRBJ1-3,TRBV2,14,-,-
TGCAGTGCGAGTCAACCCGGGACTAGCGTTACCTACGAGCAGTACTTC,CSASQPGTSVTYEQYF,TRBJ2-7,TRBV20-1,16,-,TRBD2
TGTGCCAGCAGCTTGGTGGCAGGGGGCAATCAGCCCCAGCATTTT,CASSLVAGGNQPQHF,TRBJ1-5,TRBV5-5,15,once,-
TGCGCCAGCAGAAAAGGAGTCCGGGACTACGGGGCCGGGGAGCTGTTTTTT,CASRKGVRDYGAGELFF,TRBJ2-2,TRBV4-1,17,few,TRBD2
TGTGCCAGCGGACAGGGGAGCACTGAAGCTTTCTTT,CASGQGSTEAFF,TRBJ1-1,TRBV2,12,-,TRBD1